These T cell receptor beta chains were read from a single sample in a study of shared clonotypes between healthy human individuals. Clones were sequenced by immunoSEQ multiplex PCR, and TCRdb holds only the in-frame ones, with some missing. The table has about 2.3 million clones, roughly 92% seen once. Sequenced: naive CD4+ T cells from PBMCs. The receptor set was obtained from a man between 18 and 35 years old in good health. Some clones in this sample may be carry-over from other donors' samples. Both conserved end residues are part of each CDR3. A D gene is named only where the DNA matches it firmly. Clone size is shown for a subset of rows, as once, few, many or a class of expanded clone.

D: TRBD1
J: TRBJ2-5
size: .
length: 13
V: TRBV15
DNA: TGTGCCACCAGCCGGGACAGGGAAGAGACCCAGTACTTC
CDR3: CATSRDREETQYF

D: .
J: TRBJ2-3
size: .
length: 12
V: TRBV6-1
DNA: TGTGCCAGCACCAATAGTGCAGATACGCAGTATTTT
CDR3: CASTNSADTQYF

D: TRBD1
J: TRBJ2-4
size: .
length: 16
V: TRBV10-3
DNA: TGTGCCACACATGGGGACAGGGAGCAAGCCAAAAACATTCAGTACTTC
CDR3: CATHGDREQAKNIQYF

D: .
J: TRBJ2-6
size: .
length: 15
V: TRBV11-2
DNA: TGTGCCAGCACCCTAACCCGCTCTGGGGCCAACGTCCTGACTTTC
CDR3: CASTLTRSGANVLTF

D: .
J: TRBJ2-7
size: once
length: 13
V: TRBV28
DNA: TGTGCCAGCCGGGGGGCGGCGAGGGGCGAGCAGTACTTC
CDR3: CASRGAARGEQYF

D: .
J: TRBJ2-2
size: .
length: 16
V: TRBV7-8
DNA: TGTGCCAGCAGCTTCTCCCGGGCCCCGGGAACCGGGGAGCTGTTTTTT
CDR3: CASSFSRAPGTGELFF

D: .
J: TRBJ1-1
size: .
length: 13
V: TRBV28
DNA: TGTGCCAGCAGTTTGCCCGGTGGTCCTGAAGCTTTCTTT
CDR3: CASSLPGGPEAFF

D: .
J: TRBJ2-2
size: .
length: 12
V: TRBV6-1
DNA: TGTGCCAGCAGTCAAGTCACCGGGGAGCTGTTTTTT
CDR3: CASSQVTGELFF

D: TRBD1
J: TRBJ2-2
size: once
length: 14
V: TRBV4-1
DNA: TGCGCCAGCAGCCAGACAGGGCCCACCGGGGAGCTGTCTTTT
CDR3: CASSQTGPTGELSF

D: .
J: TRBJ1-1
size: .
length: 13
V: TRBV5-1
DNA: TGCGCCAGCAAAGTGGGTATGAACACTGAAGCTTTCTTT
CDR3: CASKVGMNTEAFF

D: .
J: TRBJ2-6
size: few
length: 14
V: TRBV7-9
DNA: TGTGCCAGCAGCCCGCGGGGTGGGGCCAACGTCCTGACTTTC
CDR3: CASSPRGGANVLTF

D: TRBD2
J: TRBJ2-1
size: .
length: 17
V: TRBV5-1
DNA: TGCGCCAGCAGCTTGGGCTCTAGCGGCACCTCCTACAATGAGCAGTTCTTC
CDR3: CASSLGSSGTSYNEQFF

D: .
J: TRBJ1-1
size: .
length: 14
V: TRBV19
DNA: TGTGCCAGTAGTACTCATGCGCGGGACACTGAAGCTTTCTTT
CDR3: CASSTHARDTEAFF

D: TRBD2
J: TRBJ2-7
size: once
length: 15
V: TRBV28
DNA: TGTGCCAGCATAGGCGCGGGAGGGCCCGGGCCCGAGCAGTACTTC
CDR3: CASIGAGGPGPEQYF

D: .
J: TRBJ1-3
size: .
length: 15
V: TRBV18
DNA: TGTGCCAGCTCACCCGACCTGAGCAGGGGAAACACCATATATTTT
CDR3: CASSPDLSRGNTIYF

D: TRBD2
J: TRBJ2-7
size: once
length: 14
V: TRBV19
DNA: TGTGCCAGTAGCCCGAGGGGTAGCGGGAGAGAGCAGTACTTC
CDR3: CASSPRGSGREQYF

D: .
J: TRBJ1-1
size: .
length: 15
V: TRBV28
DNA: TGTGCCAGCAACCCTTTGGACAGATTGGGTCAAGGGGCTTTCTTT
CDR3: CASNPLDRLGQGAFF

D: .
J: TRBJ1-1
size: .
length: 13
V: TRBV29-1
DNA: TGCAGCGTTGGGCGGGGGACGGACACTGAAGCTTTCTTT
CDR3: CSVGRGTDTEAFF

D: .
J: TRBJ2-3
size: .
length: 15
V: TRBV6-6
DNA: TGTGCCAGCAGTTACGGTTCGGGGAGCACAGATACGCAGTATTTT
CDR3: CASSYGSGSTDTQYF

D: .
J: TRBJ2-1
size: once
length: 16
V: TRBV5-1
DNA: TGCGCCAGCAGGCCGGGGGCAGGCAATTACTACAATGAGCAGTTCTTC
CDR3: CASRPGAGNYYNEQFF

D: .
J: TRBJ1-2
size: .
length: 12
V: TRBV28
DNA: TGTGCCAGCACCGAATCAGGATATGGCTACACCTTC
CDR3: CASTESGYGYTF

D: .
J: TRBJ2-7
size: .
length: 11
V: TRBV7-2
DNA: TGTGCCAGCAGCTTACTCTCCGAGCAGTACTTC
CDR3: CASSLLSEQYF

D: .
J: TRBJ2-1
size: .
length: 15
V: TRBV28
DNA: TGTGCCAGCAGTTTAGCAGGGTCCTCCTACAATGAGCAGTTCTTC
CDR3: CASSLAGSSYNEQFF

D: .
J: TRBJ2-7
size: .
length: 14
V: TRBV5-1
DNA: TGCGCCAGCAGCTTGGACGGGCCCTCATCAGAGGTGTACTTC
CDR3: CASSLDGPSSEVYF

D: TRBD1
J: TRBJ2-7
size: .
length: 18
V: TRBV19
DNA: TGTGCCAGTAGTCAAACCGGGACAGGGTCCGTCCGGGCCTACGAGCAGTACTTC
CDR3: CASSQTGTGSVRAYEQYF

D: .
J: TRBJ1-4
size: .
length: 15
V: TRBV7-6
DNA: TGTGCCAGCAGCTTAGCGGGCAGGTTTAATGAAAAACTGTTTTTT
CDR3: CASSLAGRFNEKLFF

D: TRBD2
J: TRBJ2-7
size: .
length: 19
V: TRBV28
DNA: TGTGCCAGCAGCAGACTTGGACTAGCGGGAGCGCACAGAGACTACGAGCAGTACTTC
CDR3: CASSRLGLAGAHRDYEQYF

D: .
J: TRBJ2-3
size: .
length: 15
V: TRBV7-9
DNA: TGTGCCAGCAGCCCCACGGGGAGTCTCCCAGATACGCAGTATTTT
CDR3: CASSPTGSLPDTQYF

D: TRBD2
J: TRBJ2-2
size: .
length: 15
V: TRBV6-6
DNA: TGTGCCAGCAGTTACCGGGGGGCGAACACCGGGGAGCTGTTTTTT
CDR3: CASSYRGANTGELFF

D: .
J: TRBJ2-1
size: .
length: 13
V: TRBV10-1
DNA: TGCGCCAGCAGTGAGTCGTGGGAGGCTGAGCAGTTCTTC
CDR3: CASSESWEAEQFF

D: TRBD1
J: TRBJ1-1
size: .
length: 17
V: TRBV7-2
DNA: TGTGCCAGCAGCCTCGAGGGACAGGGTCCCTTGAACACTGAAGCTTTCTTT
CDR3: CASSLEGQGPLNTEAFF

D: .
J: TRBJ2-7
size: .
length: 14
V: TRBV5-1
DNA: TGCGCCAGCAGCTTCCAGGGGCCGACCTACGAGCAGTACTTC
CDR3: CASSFQGPTYEQYF

D: .
J: TRBJ1-1
size: once
length: 16
V: TRBV5-4
DNA: TGTGCCAGCACCTTCGGCAGTAGGGAGGGAAACACTGAAGCTTTCTTT
CDR3: CASTFGSREGNTEAFF

D: .
J: TRBJ1-5
size: .
length: 17
V: TRBV28
DNA: TGTGCCAGCAGTATAAGGGTAGGTAGCCCTAGCAATCAGCCCCAGCATTTT
CDR3: CASSIRVGSPSNQPQHF

D: TRBD2
J: TRBJ2-3
size: .
length: 18
V: TRBV5-1
DNA: TGCGCCAGCAGCTTGGGCACTAGCGGGAGGAGCAAGGGAGATACGCAGTATTTT
CDR3: CASSLGTSGRSKGDTQYF

D: .
J: TRBJ2-7
size: .
length: 14
V: TRBV5-6
DNA: TGTGCCAGCAGCTTGGATGCAGCCACCTACGAGCAGTACTTC
CDR3: CASSLDAATYEQYF

D: TRBD2
J: TRBJ2-1
size: .
length: 14
V: TRBV27
DNA: TGTGCCAGCATTGGACTAGCGACCTCCGCGGAGCAGTTCTTC
CDR3: CASIGLATSAEQFF

D: .
J: TRBJ2-6
size: .
length: 16
V: TRBV28
DNA: TGTGCCAGCAGTTTATTCGTAGGAGGGGGGGCCAACGTCCTGACTTTC
CDR3: CASSLFVGGGANVLTF

D: .
J: TRBJ2-7
size: .
length: 14
V: TRBV7-2
DNA: TGTGCCAGCAGCTTAGTTAACACCGAGAGTGAGCAGTACTTC
CDR3: CASSLVNTESEQYF

D: .
J: TRBJ1-5
size: .
length: 16
V: TRBV5-5
DNA: TGTGCCAGCAGCTACCGGGACGCCCCGTTCTCCCAGCCCCAGCATTTT
CDR3: CASSYRDAPFSQPQHF

D: TRBD2
J: TRBJ2-7
size: .
length: 16
V: TRBV7-2
DNA: TGTGCCAGCAGCCTTATTGGACTAGCGGGTATCTACGAGCAGTACTTC
CDR3: CASSLIGLAGIYEQYF

D: .
J: TRBJ1-2
size: .
length: 14
V: TRBV18
DNA: TGTGCCAGCTCACCACGCAGGGTGGGAAATGGCTACACCTTC
CDR3: CASSPRRVGNGYTF

D: .
J: TRBJ2-7
size: .
length: 14
V: TRBV7-6
DNA: TGTGCCAGCAGCTCCATAGGGCCACCCTACGAGCAGTACTTC
CDR3: CASSSIGPPYEQYF

D: TRBD1
J: TRBJ1-1
size: few
length: 13
V: TRBV2
DNA: TGTGCCAGCAGGGGACAGGGCCGGACTGAAGCTTTCTTT
CDR3: CASRGQGRTEAFF

D: TRBD1
J: TRBJ2-7
size: .
length: 14
V: TRBV5-1
DNA: TGCGCCAGCAGCTCACAGGGGGAATCCTACGAGCAGTACTTC
CDR3: CASSSQGESYEQYF

D: .
J: TRBJ2-1
size: .
length: 13
V: TRBV19
DNA: TGTGCCAGTAGTACTCAGGGGGGCAATGAGCAGTTCTTC
CDR3: CASSTQGGNEQFF

D: TRBD1
J: TRBJ2-7
size: .
length: 14
V: TRBV18
DNA: TGTGCCAGCTCACCCTCGGGACAGGGGTACGAGCAGTACTTC
CDR3: CASSPSGQGYEQYF

D: .
J: TRBJ2-1
size: .
length: 14
V: TRBV6-5
DNA: TGTGCCAGCAGTTACGGTAGGGGTCGAAATGAGCAGTTCTTC
CDR3: CASSYGRGRNEQFF

D: .
J: TRBJ1-4
size: .
length: 14
V: TRBV7-6
DNA: TGTGCCAGCAGCCATCCGGGACAAACTGAAAAACTGTTTTTT
CDR3: CASSHPGQTEKLFF

D: .
J: TRBJ1-3
size: .
length: 11
V: TRBV20-1
DNA: TGCAGTGCTGAACAAGGAAACACCATATATTTT
CDR3: CSAEQGNTIYF

D: TRBD1
J: TRBJ2-7
size: once
length: 14
V: TRBV5-1
DNA: TGCGCCAGCGCGACCGGGACAGGTGTCTACGAGCAGTACTTC
CDR3: CASATGTGVYEQYF

D: .
J: TRBJ1-2
size: few
length: 14
V: TRBV11-2
DNA: TGTGCCAGCAGCTTTTTCAAGCGCAACTATGGCTACACCTTC
CDR3: CASSFFKRNYGYTF

D: .
J: TRBJ2-5
size: .
length: 14
V: TRBV10-1
DNA: TGCGCCAGCAGTGAGTTACCGACCCAAGAGACCCAGTACTTC
CDR3: CASSELPTQETQYF

D: TRBD1
J: TRBJ1-1
size: .
length: 17
V: TRBV5-4
DNA: TGTGCCAGCAGCTTCCCAGGGACAGGGGGGGGTGATGATGAAGCTTTCTTT
CDR3: CASSFPGTGGGDDEAFF

D: .
J: TRBJ2-1
size: .
length: 11
V: TRBV28
DNA: TGTGCCAGCCTAACAGGGAATGAGCAGTTCTTC
CDR3: CASLTGNEQFF